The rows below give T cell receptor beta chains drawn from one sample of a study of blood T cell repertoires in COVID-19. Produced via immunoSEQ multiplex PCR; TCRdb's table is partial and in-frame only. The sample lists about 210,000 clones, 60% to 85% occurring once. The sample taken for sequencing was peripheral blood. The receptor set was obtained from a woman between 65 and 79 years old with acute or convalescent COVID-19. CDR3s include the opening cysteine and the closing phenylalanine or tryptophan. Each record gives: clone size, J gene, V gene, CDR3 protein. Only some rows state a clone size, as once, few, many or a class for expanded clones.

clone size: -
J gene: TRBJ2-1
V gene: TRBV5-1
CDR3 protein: CASSLVPERGAYNEQFF

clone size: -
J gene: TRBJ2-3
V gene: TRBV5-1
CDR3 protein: CASSSVFGQGATDTQYF

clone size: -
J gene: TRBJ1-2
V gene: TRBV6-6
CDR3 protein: CASSSHQPGVDYGYTF

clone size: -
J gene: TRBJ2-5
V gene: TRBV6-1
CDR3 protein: CASSEPGANVGETQYF

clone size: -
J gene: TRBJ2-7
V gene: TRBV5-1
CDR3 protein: CASSLTGEYEQYF

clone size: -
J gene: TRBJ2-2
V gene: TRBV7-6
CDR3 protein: CASSLVAGAATGELFF

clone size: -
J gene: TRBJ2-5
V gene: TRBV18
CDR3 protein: CASSRGTAQETQYF

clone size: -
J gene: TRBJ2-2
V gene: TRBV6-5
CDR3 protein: CASSYSGGRNGELFF

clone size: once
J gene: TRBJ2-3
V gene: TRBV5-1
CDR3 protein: CASSPTFLAGDSTDTQYF

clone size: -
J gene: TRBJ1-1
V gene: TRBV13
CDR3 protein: CASGQDTAGHTEAFF

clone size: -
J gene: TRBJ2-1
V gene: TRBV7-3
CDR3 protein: CASGGAGNEQFF

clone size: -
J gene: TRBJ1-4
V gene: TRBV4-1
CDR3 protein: CASSLTGTGQRGIGGTNEKLFF

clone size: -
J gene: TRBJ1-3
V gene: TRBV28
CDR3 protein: CASSSGGSGNTIYF

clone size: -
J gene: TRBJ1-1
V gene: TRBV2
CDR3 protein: CASNSGMNTEAFF

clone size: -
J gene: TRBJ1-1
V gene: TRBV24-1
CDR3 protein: CATSGGQGFSEAFF

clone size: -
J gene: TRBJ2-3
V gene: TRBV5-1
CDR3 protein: CASSLTQGGADTQYF

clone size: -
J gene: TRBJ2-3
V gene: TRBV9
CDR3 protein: CASSFTPGLAGEKTSTDTQYF

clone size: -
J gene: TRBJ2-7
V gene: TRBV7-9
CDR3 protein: CASSLVAARSYEQYF

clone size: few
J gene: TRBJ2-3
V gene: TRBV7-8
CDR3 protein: CASSLGEYRGTDTQYF

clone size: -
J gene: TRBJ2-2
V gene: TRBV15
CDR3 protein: CATDKFPGTGELFF

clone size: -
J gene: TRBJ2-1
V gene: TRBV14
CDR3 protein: CASSQGVGSLAVYNEQFF

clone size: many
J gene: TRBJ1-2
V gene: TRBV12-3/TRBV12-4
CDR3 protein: CASSPDSNYGYTF

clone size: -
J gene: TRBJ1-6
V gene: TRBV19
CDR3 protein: CASSIGWGGNSPLHF

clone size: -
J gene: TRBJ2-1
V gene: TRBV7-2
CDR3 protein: CASSLGFRVDMNEQFF

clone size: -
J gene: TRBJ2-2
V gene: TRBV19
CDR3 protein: CASSISPGQAGGLSGELFF

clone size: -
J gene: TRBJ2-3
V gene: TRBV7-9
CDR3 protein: CASSFGSPDTQYF

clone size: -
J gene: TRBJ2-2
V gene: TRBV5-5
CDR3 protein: CASSLLRFSGAGELFF

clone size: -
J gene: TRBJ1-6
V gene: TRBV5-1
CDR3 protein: CASSWRGERSYNSPLHF

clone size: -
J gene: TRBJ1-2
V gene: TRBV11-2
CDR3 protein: CASSLPDRGDGYTF

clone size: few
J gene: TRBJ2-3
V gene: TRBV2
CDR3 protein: CASRGLEITDTQYF

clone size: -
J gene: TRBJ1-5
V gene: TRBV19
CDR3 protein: CASTLEPGISNQPQHF

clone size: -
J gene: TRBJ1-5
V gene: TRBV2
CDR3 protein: CASSVEGTGNYQPQHF

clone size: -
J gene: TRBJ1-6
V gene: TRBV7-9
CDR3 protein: CASRTGQGSRSPLHF

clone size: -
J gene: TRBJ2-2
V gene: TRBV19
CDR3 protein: CASSIQPDSGELFF

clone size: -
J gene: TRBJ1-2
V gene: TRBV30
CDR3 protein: CALGKGGNYGYTF

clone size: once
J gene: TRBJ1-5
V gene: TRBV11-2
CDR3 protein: CASSLSAGQPQHF

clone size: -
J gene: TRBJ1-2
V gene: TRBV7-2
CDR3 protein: CASSLAGTGYDYGYTF

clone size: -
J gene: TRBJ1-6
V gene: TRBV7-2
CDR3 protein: CASSFRSQGSPLHF

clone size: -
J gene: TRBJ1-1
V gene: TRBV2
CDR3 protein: CASSSHPGGVGTEAFF

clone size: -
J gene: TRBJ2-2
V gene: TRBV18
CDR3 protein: CASSPQGLTNTGELFF

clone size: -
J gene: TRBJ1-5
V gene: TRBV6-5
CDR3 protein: CASVPGGNQPQHF

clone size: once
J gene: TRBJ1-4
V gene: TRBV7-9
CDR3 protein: CASSLAQGWEKLFF

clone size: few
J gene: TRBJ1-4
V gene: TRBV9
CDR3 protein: CASSVLGASNEKLFF

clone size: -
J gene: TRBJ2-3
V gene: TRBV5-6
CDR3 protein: CASSPNVRVASTDTQYF

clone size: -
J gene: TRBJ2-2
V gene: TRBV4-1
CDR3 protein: CASSQAPAGLDTGELFF

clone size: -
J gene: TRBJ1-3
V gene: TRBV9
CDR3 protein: CASSFYGEVGNTIYF